Below, 32 T cell receptor beta chains from the same sample are listed, as sequenced in a study of T cell responses to AZD1222 COVID-19 vaccine. Clones were sequenced by immunoSEQ multiplex PCR, and TCRdb holds only the in-frame ones, with some missing. The sample has roughly 80,000 clones; about nine tenths are singletons. The specimen was peripheral blood, collected on day 0 of AZD1222 vaccination. The receptors were gathered from an adult in good health.

The chain is built from TRBV19 and TRBJ2-2; D is undetermined. The CDR3 is 13 residues long. Trimming removed 2 bases at V and 1 base at J, with 2 bases between. Per the germline V gene, CDR1 is LNHDA and CDR2 is SQIVND (reference sequence). Written as DNA, the CDR3 is TGTGCCAGTAGTATACTGAACACCGGGGAGCTGTTTTTT. Encoded protein: CASSILNTGELFF.

CDR3 sequence: CASSLDGSNEKLFF. CDR3 nucleotide sequence: TGCGCCAGCAGCTTAGATGGGTCTAATGAAAAACTGTTTTTT. The chain links TRBV5-1 to TRBJ1-4; D is unclear. The CDR3 totals 14 residues. V lost 2 bases to trimming and J lost 3 bases, with 8 bases between them. Germline loops: CDR1 SGHRS, CDR2 YFSETQ.

The rearrangement joins TRBV4-1 to TRBJ2-5, with TRBD2 matching 10 bases. The CDR3 consists of 15 residues. The V gene's germline CDR1 is MGHRA and CDR2 YSYEKL. The ends lost 4 bases at V and 2 bases at J; junction bases unmatched: 4. CDR3 protein: CASSLRGLAQETQYF. The CDR3 DNA follows: TGCGCCAGCAGCCTAAGGGGACTAGCGCAAGAGACCCAGTACTTC.

This sequence joins TRBV10-2 and TRBJ2-1; no definite D call. The CDR3 covers 13 residues. Trimming took 0 bases from V and 10 from J, leaving 10 bases between them. The V gene's germline CDR1 is WSHSY and CDR2 SAAADI. The CDR3 coding sequence is TGCGCCAGCAGTGAGTCAGGTTTTTGGGAGCAGTTCTTC. This translates into CASSESGFWEQFF.

The chain combines TRBV30 with TRBJ1-2, with TRBD1 matching over 7 bases. The CDR3 totals 15 residues. In germline, CDR1 is GTSNPN, CDR2 SVGIG (reference sequence). V gave up 5 bases and J gave up 4 bases; unmatched junction bases: 13. CDR3: CAWARQAGTAYGYTF. The CDR3 nucleotides read TGTGCCTGGGCACGGCAGGCCGGGACAGCCTATGGCTACACCTTC.

This rearrangement joins TRBV5-6 to TRBJ1-2, with 7 nucleotides matching TRBD1. The germline gives CDR1 SGHDT, CDR2 YYEEEE. V was clipped by 2 bases and J by 8 bases; unmatched bases: 9. This CDR3 spans 14 amino acids. The DNA of the CDR3 is TGTGCCAGCAGCTTCGACAGGGACCCGCGGGGCTACACCTTC. This translates into CASSFDRDPRGYTF.

This clone was observed once. This rearrangement joins TRBV2 to TRBJ1-1; 9 nucleotides line up with TRBD1. V lost 5 bases to trimming and J lost 0 bases; unmatched junction nucleotides: 10. Germline V lookup: CDR1 SNHLY, CDR2 FYNNEI. The CDR3 length is 17 residues. The CDR3 coding sequence is TGTGCCAGCAGTTTTGATCTAGGGGACAGGGTGAACACTGAAGCTTTCTTT. Protein product: CASSFDLGDRVNTEAFF.

The chain couples TRBV7-2 to TRBJ1-1, with a possible D match to TRBD1 (5 bases). The germline gives CDR1 SGHTA, CDR2 FQGNSA. The CDR3 runs 14 residues. The V and J ends lost 1 base and 5 bases respectively, with 11 bases between them. CDR3 sequence (DNA): TGTGCCAGCAGCTTAGGGGGGTCGGGGACTGAAGCTTTCTTT. Its protein is CASSLGGSGTEAFF.

The rearrangement links TRBV5-4 to TRBJ1-4; 7 positions match TRBD1. Germline CDR1 reads SGHNT; CDR2 reads YYREEE (reference sequence). This CDR3 has 15 residues. With V trimmed by 5 bases and J by 3 bases, 7 bases remained unmatched. The CDR3 is CASRTGTAPNEKLFF. The CDR3 DNA reads as TGTGCCAGCAGAACCGGGACAGCTCCTAATGAAAAACTGTTTTTT. Combining the CDR3 with reference TRBV5-4 and TRBJ1-4 gives the whole variable domain ETGVTQSPTHLIKTRGQQVTLRCSSQSGHNTVSWYQQALGQGPQFIFQYYREEENGRGNFPPRFSGLQFPNYSSELNVNALELDDSALYLCASRTGTAPNEKLFFGSGTQLSVL.

V is TRBV6-5 and J is TRBJ1-6; tentative D call: TRBD1 (5 bases). The CDR3 consists of 15 residues. Germline CDR1 is MNHEY and CDR2 is SVGAGI. V was pared by 2 bases and J by 6 bases, with 11 bases between. The CDR3 region is CASSYARGGNSPLHF. CDR3 sequence (DNA): TGTGCCAGCAGTTACGCCCGTGGGGGTAATTCACCCCTCCACTTT.

The V call is TRBV6-5, the J call TRBJ2-3, with 8 bases fitting TRBD2. This CDR3 has 14 amino acids. The V gene end was trimmed by 6 bases and the J gene end by 0 bases; junction bases not matched to a gene: 2. Germline lookup yields CDR1 MNHEY and CDR2 SVGAGI. The CDR3 DNA reads as TGTGCCAGCAGCTCGGGGGGGAGCACAGATACGCAGTATTTT. Translated, it gives CASSSGGSTDTQYF.

The genes are TRBV19 and TRBJ2-7; no clear D gene. V was trimmed by 2 bases and J by 0 bases, leaving 11 bases between them. Germline V gives CDR1 LNHDA, CDR2 SQIVND (reference sequence). The CDR3 consists of 15 residues. CDR3 protein: CASSISSSGSYEQYF. CDR3 bases: TGTGCCAGTAGTATAAGTAGTTCCGGCTCCTACGAGCAGTACTTC.

The chain employs TRBV29-1 and TRBJ2-7, with D unclear. The V and J ends lost 4 bases and 6 bases respectively, with 13 bases between them. The CDR3 spans 12 residues. The germline V gene has CDR1 SQVTM and CDR2 ANQGSEA. In nucleotides, the CDR3 is TGCAGCGTTGTTGGTGTAGTCTCCGAGCAGTACTTC. It codes for CSVVGVVSEQYF.

The rearrangement joins TRBV5-8 to TRBJ1-5, with TRBD1 matching 7 bases. CDR3 length: 15 amino acids. Germline V gene lookup returns CDR1 SGHTS and CDR2 YDEGEE. Germline trimming cut 4 bases from V and 7 bases from J; bases unmatched to any gene: 11. DNA for the CDR3: TGTGCCAGCAGCCCTCAGGGGGATAGCCGCCAGCCCCAGCATTTT. This encodes CASSPQGDSRQPQHF.

The CDR3 nucleotides read TGTGCCAGCAGCCAATTAACGACAGCCTACAATGAGCAGTTCTTC. Protein product: CASSQLTTAYNEQFF. The rearrangement links TRBV4-2 to TRBJ2-1, with a weak D call TRBD1 (5 bases). The CDR3 contains 15 residues. V lost 2 bases to trimming and J lost 2 bases, with 10 bases between them. Per the germline V gene, CDR1 is LGHNA and CDR2 is YNFKEQ.

The V gene is TRBV27, the J gene TRBJ2-1, with D perhaps matching TRBD2 (5 bases). Germline CDR1 MNHEY, CDR2 SMNVEV (reference sequence). The CDR3 length is 14 residues. V lost 7 bases and J lost 2, with 12 bases in between. CDR3 coding DNA: TGTGCCAGCACCCTCCGGGGAACCTACAATGAGCAGTTCTTC. It specifies CASTLRGTYNEQFF.

The genes are TRBV7-6 and TRBJ1-1; no firm D call. CDR1 SGHVS and CDR2 FNYEAQ come from the germline V gene. This CDR3 is 16 amino acids long. V was trimmed by 5 bases and J by 2 bases, leaving 18 bases between them. The CDR3 region is CASSPSFGLQNTEAFF. CDR3 sequence (DNA): TGTGCCAGCAGCCCATCCTTTGGGCTGCAAAACACTGAAGCTTTCTTT.

The J gene is TRBJ1-5, the V gene TRBV7-8; TRBD1 matches at 7 bases. V shed 4 bases, J shed 6 bases, and the junction held 9 bases outside the gene matches. The CDR3 loop spans 15 amino acids. Per the germline V gene, CDR1 is SGHVS and CDR2 is FQNEAQ. CDR3 residues: CASSSRDSPGQPQHF. CDR3 bases: TGTGCCAGCAGCTCCCGGGACAGTCCTGGTCAGCCCCAGCATTTT.

The V gene is TRBV14, the J gene TRBJ2-5; TRBD2 is a possible D gene (6 bases). The CDR3 covers 16 residues. V lost 3 bases to trimming and J lost 3 bases, with 17 bases between them. Germline V gene data show CDR1 as SGHDN and CDR2 as FVKESK. CDR3: CASSHGTGVNKETQYF. In DNA form, the CDR3 reads TGTGCCAGCAGCCACGGAACGGGAGTAAATAAAGAGACCCAGTACTTC.

The chain recombines TRBV19 with TRBJ1-1; D ambiguous. V was pared by 4 bases and J by 0 bases, with 9 bases between. The CDR3 runs 14 residues. The germline CDR1 and CDR2 sequences are LNHDA and SQIVND (reference sequence). CDR3 sequence reads: CASSTPGMNTEAFF. Written as DNA, the CDR3 is TGTGCCAGTAGTACCCCGGGGATGAACACTGAAGCTTTCTTT.

This clone occurred once. CDR3 loop: CASSLVLGNQPQHF. CDR3 in DNA: TGTGCCAGCAGTTTAGTCCTGGGAAATCAGCCCCAGCATTTT. The chain joins TRBV27 to TRBJ1-5; the D is unclear. The germline V gene has CDR1 MNHEY and CDR2 SMNVEV (reference sequence). This CDR3 has 14 amino acids. Trimming pared 2 bases from V and 4 bases from J, leaving 9 bases between.

The chain is built from TRBV13 and TRBJ1-3, with a possible D match to TRBD1 (5 bases). The CDR3 runs 13 residues. Looked up from germline, CDR1 is PRHDT and CDR2 is FYEKMQ (reference sequence). V lost 7 bases to trimming and J lost 4 bases, with 11 bases between them. The CDR3 DNA reads TGTGCCAGCATGCGGGGCCCCGGAAACACCATATATTTT. Its translation is CASMRGPGNTIYF.

The chain is built from TRBV7-9 and TRBJ1-2; tentatively, D is TRBD1 (5 bases). V was trimmed by 5 bases and J by 4 bases, leaving 20 bases between them. CDR1 SEHNR and CDR2 FQNEAQ come from the germline V gene (reference sequence). This CDR3 is 16 amino acids long. The DNA for the CDR3 is TGTGCCAGCAGCGCCGACTTGACAGTTCTAAGCTATGGCTACACCTTC. It translates to CASSADLTVLSYGYTF.

J is TRBJ1-1 and V is TRBV6-1; TRBD1 might be the D (5 bases). This CDR3 comprises 12 residues. Trimming pared 2 bases from V and 5 bases from J, leaving 6 bases between. Germline CDR1 reads MNHNS; CDR2 reads SASEGT. CDR3 sequence reads: CASSEWGTEAFF. CDR3 sequence (DNA): TGTGCCAGCAGTGAATGGGGGACTGAAGCTTTCTTT.

The genes are TRBV27 and TRBJ2-5; TRBD1 matches at 10 bases. Germline V gene data show CDR1 as MNHEY and CDR2 as SMNVEV (reference sequence). The CDR3 has 15 residues. The V and J ends lost 6 bases and 5 bases, in that order; junction bases with no gene match: 9. The CDR3 spells CASRSLDRGHETQYF. CDR3 in DNA: TGTGCCAGCAGGAGCCTCGACAGGGGGCATGAGACCCAGTACTTC.

The rearrangement joins TRBV7-9 to TRBJ1-1; TRBD1 matches at 8 bases. In germline, CDR1 is SEHNR, CDR2 FQNEAQ (reference sequence). The junction had 8 bases not matched to a gene; V was cut back by 4 bases and J by 4 bases. The CDR3 spans 15 residues. The CDR3 is CASSYSLQGATEAFF. The CDR3, as DNA: TGTGCCAGCAGCTACTCCCTGCAGGGGGCCACTGAAGCTTTCTTT.

The rearrangement uses TRBV4-2 and TRBJ1-3; D is possibly TRBD1 (5 bases). CDR3 length equals 17 residues. Germline CDR1 LGHNA, CDR2 YNFKEQ. V lost 2 bases to trimming and J lost 0 bases, with 14 bases between them. In DNA, the CDR3 is TGTGCCAGCAGCCAAATGGGAGTCCAGGGCTCTGGAAACACCATATATTTT. This translates into CASSQMGVQGSGNTIYF.

The gene calls are TRBV30 and TRBJ1-1, with D possibly TRBD1 on 6 matching bases. The germline CDR1 and CDR2 sequences are GTSNPN and SVGIG (reference sequence). The CDR3 is 15 amino acids. V lost 4 bases and J 2 bases, leaving 17 bases between the germline ends. The CDR3: CAWIVPRGRNTEAFF. The CDR3, as DNA: TGTGCCTGGATCGTGCCGCGGGGGCGAAACACTGAAGCTTTCTTT.

In DNA, the CDR3 is TGTGCCAGCAGTGATATCCGGGACCCCACAGCTAATGGCTACACCTTC. This gives the protein CASSDIRDPTANGYTF. The chain combines TRBV2 with TRBJ1-2; the D gene is possibly TRBD1 (5 bases). The CDR3 extends over 16 amino acids. With 3 bases removed from V and 6 bases from J, the gap between germline ends came to 20 bases. Germline V gives CDR1 SNHLY, CDR2 FYNNEI.

The V gene is TRBV18, the J gene TRBJ2-1, with no clear D. V dropped 5 bases and J dropped 7 bases, with 9 bases sitting between them. The CDR3 contains 12 residues. Germline V gives CDR1 KGHSH, CDR2 LQKENI. CDR3 sequence reads: CASSALVNEQFF. CDR3 bases: TGTGCCAGCTCAGCTTTGGTTAATGAGCAGTTCTTC.

The chain has TRBV6-5 and TRBJ2-2; 8 positions agree with TRBD2. Germline V CDR1 and CDR2: MNHEY, SVGAGI. This CDR3 is 16 amino acids long. Trimming at V came to 2 bases and at J to 5 bases, leaving 7 bases not matched to a gene. CDR3 in DNA: TGTGCCAGCAGTTACGAAGGGACTAGGGGGACCGGGGAGCTGTTTTTT. It yields the protein CASSYEGTRGTGELFF.

The rearrangement joins TRBV19 to TRBJ1-1, with 9 bases identical to TRBD1. Germline V gives CDR1 LNHDA, CDR2 SQIVND (reference sequence). V shed 3 bases, J shed 0 bases, and the junction held 8 bases outside the gene matches. This CDR3 region has 17 residues. DNA of the CDR3: TGTGCCAGTAGTATTTCAGGGACAGGGCGCGTGAACACTGAAGCTTTCTTT. It specifies CASSISGTGRVNTEAFF.